This TCR beta chain was observed in a study of cytomegalovirus exposure and HLA in healthy donors. V trimming: 5 bases; J trimming: 8 bases; junction bases outside the gene matches: 10. CDR1 is SGHDT, CDR2 YYEEEE, per germline. This CDR3 comprises 15 residues. The PCR ran on 60 Vbeta and 13 Jbeta primers. Only in-frame clones appear in the TCRdb table, and some are missing; sequencing was by immunoSEQ multiplex PCR. This sample has approximately 210,000 clones, with around 79% found just once. Source material: PBMCs. The V call is TRBV5-6, the J call TRBJ1-3; TRBD1 agrees at 10 bases. This sequence originates from a male donor in good health and CMV-seropositive. The CDR3 here is CASSRTGTGAYTIYF. CDR3 nucleotides: TGTGCCAGCAGTCGTACCGGGACAGGGGCATACACCATATATTTT. Looking up the rest from reference TRBV5-6 and TRBJ1-3 gives the full variable domain: DAGVTQSPTHLIKTRGQQVTLRCSPKSGHDTVSWYQQALGQGPQFIFQYYEEEERQRGNFPDRFSGHQFPNYSSELNVNALLLGDSALYLCASSRTGTGAYTIYFGEGSWLTVV.